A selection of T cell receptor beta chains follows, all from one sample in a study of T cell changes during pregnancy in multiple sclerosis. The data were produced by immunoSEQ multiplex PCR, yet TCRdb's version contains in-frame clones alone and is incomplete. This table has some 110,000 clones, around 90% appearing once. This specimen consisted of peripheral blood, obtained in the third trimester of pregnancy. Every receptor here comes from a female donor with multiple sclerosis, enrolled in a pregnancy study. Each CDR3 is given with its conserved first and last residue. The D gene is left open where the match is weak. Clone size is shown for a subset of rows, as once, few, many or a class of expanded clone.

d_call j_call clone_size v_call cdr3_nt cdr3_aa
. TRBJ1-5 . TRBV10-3 TGTGCCATCAGCCCCACGGATCAGCCCCAGCATTTT CAISPTDQPQHF
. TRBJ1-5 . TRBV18 TGTGCCAGCTCACCAGCAGAAAGCAATCAGCCCCAGCATTTT CASSPAESNQPQHF
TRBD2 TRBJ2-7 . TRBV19 TGTGCCAGTGGGTCTAGCGGGCCCTACGAGCAGTACTTC CASGSSGPYEQYF
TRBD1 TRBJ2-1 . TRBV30 TGTGCCTTCCTCCGGGACAGGGTATACAATGAGCAGTTCTTC CAFLRDRVYNEQFF
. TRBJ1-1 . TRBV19 TGTGCCAGTAGTATTGTGCGGGGGACTGAAGCTTTCTTT CASSIVRGTEAFF
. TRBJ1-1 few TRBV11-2 TGTGCCAGCAGCACAGGCCCGAACACTGAAGCTTTCTTT CASSTGPNTEAFF
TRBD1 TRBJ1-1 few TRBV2 TGTGCCAGCAGTGAGTTACAGGGGGCGGGAACTGAAGCTTTCTTT CASSELQGAGTEAFF
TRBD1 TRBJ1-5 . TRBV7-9 TGTGCCAGCAGCCCATTCCAGGGGGAAGCCCATCAGCCCCAGCATTTT CASSPFQGEAHQPQHF
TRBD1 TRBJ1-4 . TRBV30 TGTGCCTGGAGGGATAGGGGACAGTCGGGTGAAAAACTGTTTTTT CAWRDRGQSGEKLFF
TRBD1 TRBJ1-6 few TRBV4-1 TGCGCCAGCAGCCACAGACAGGGTGGGTCACCCCTCCACTTT CASSHRQGGSPLHF
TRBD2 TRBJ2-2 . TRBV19 TGTGCCAGTAGTATACGAAGCGGGGCAAACACCGGGGAGCTGTTTTTT CASSIRSGANTGELFF
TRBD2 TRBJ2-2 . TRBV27 TGTGCCAGCAGGAAAACACTAGCGGGAGGACTCTACACCGGGGAGCTGTTTTTT CASRKTLAGGLYTGELFF
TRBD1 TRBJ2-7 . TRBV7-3 TGTGCCAGCAGCCCGGGAGACAGGGGTTACGAGCAGTACTTC CASSPGDRGYEQYF
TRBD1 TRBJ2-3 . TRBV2 TGTGCCAGCAGGGGGACAGGGAGGGCAGATACGCAGTATTTT CASRGTGRADTQYF
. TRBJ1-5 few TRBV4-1 TGCGCCAGCAGCCAAGATTACAATCAGCCCCAGCATTTT CASSQDYNQPQHF
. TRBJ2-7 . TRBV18 TGTGCCAGCTCACCCACAGGCTACGAGCAGTACTTC CASSPTGYEQYF
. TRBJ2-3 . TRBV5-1 TGCGCCAGCAGCTTGGGTGGCGGGACCGGCACAGATACGCAGTATTTT CASSLGGGTGTDTQYF
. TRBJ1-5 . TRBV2 TGTGCCAGCAGTGAAGCGCTTTGGACAGCTTATAGCAATCAGCCCCAGCATTTT CASSEALWTAYSNQPQHF
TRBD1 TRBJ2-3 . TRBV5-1 TGCGCCAGCAGCCTGCCGGGACAGGTTTTTAAAGATACGCAGTATTTT CASSLPGQVFKDTQYF
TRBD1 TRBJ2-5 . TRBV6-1 TGTGCCAGCAGTAACCGAAGACAGGGGGCAGAGACCCAGTACTTC CASSNRRQGAETQYF
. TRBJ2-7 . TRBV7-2 TGTGCCAGCAGTCCTTCCTACGAGCAGTACTTC CASSPSYEQYF
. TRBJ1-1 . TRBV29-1 TGCAGCGTTGAACGGAGGGCGAACACTGAAGCTTTCTTT CSVERRANTEAFF
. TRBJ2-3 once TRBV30 TGTGCCTGGAGTTCCGGGGGGGGACAGTTTGATACGCAGTATTTT CAWSSGGGQFDTQYF
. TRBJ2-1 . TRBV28 TGTGCCAGCAGGGGGGCCCCTTCCTACAATGAGCAGTTCTTC CASRGAPSYNEQFF
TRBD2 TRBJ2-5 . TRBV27 TGTGCCAGCTGTGGGGCGGGGGGCCCCTCCCAAGAGACCCAGTACTTC CASCGAGGPSQETQYF
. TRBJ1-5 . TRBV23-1 TGCGCCAGCAGTCAGCGACCCGCGGCCCAGCATTTT CASSQRPAAQHF
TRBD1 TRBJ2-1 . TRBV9 TGTGCCAGCAGCGTAGGAGACAGGGGCTACAATGAGCAGTTCTTC CASSVGDRGYNEQFF
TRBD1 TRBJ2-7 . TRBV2 TGTGCCAGCAGCCAGGACAGGGCGATGGACGAGCAGTACTTC CASSQDRAMDEQYF
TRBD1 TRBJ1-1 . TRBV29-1 TGCAGCGTTGAACTAGGGACAGGGGGCTGGTGGACTGAAGCTTTCTTT CSVELGTGGWWTEAFF
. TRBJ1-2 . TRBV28 TGTGCCAGCAGTTCCGGGTTCTTCAACTATGGCTACACCTTC CASSSGFFNYGYTF
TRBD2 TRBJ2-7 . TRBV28 TGTGCCAGCACCGCAAGACTAGCGGGCAGGGAGCAGTACTTC CASTARLAGREQYF
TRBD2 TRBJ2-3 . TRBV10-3 TGTGCCATCAGTCGACTAGCGGATACGCAGTATTTT CAISRLADTQYF
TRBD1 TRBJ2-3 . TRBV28 TGTGCCAGCAGCCTCACTTTGACAGGGGATACGCAGTATTTT CASSLTLTGDTQYF
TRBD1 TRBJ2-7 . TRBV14 TGTGCCAGCAGCCCCAGGACAGGGGTCTACGAGCAGTACTTC CASSPRTGVYEQYF
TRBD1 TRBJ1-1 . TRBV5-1 TGCGCCAGCAGCTTGACTCTTCGGGACAGGGGGCTCGTGAACACTGAAGCTTTCTTT CASSLTLRDRGLVNTEAFF
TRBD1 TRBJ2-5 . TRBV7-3 TGTGCCAGCAGCTCCCGGACAGGGTGGCAAGAGACCCAGTACTTC CASSSRTGWQETQYF
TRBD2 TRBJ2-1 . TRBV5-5 TGTGCCAGCAGCACTCGAGCGGGGGGGTTGTTTGAGCAGTTCTTC CASSTRAGGLFEQFF
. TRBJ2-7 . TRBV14 TGTGCCAGCAGCCAAGAGTACCTCCGGAGGCAGTACTTC CASSQEYLRRQYF
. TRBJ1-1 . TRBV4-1 TGCGCCAGCAGCCCCCGGGAGGGTGGCACTGAAGCTTTCTTT CASSPREGGTEAFF
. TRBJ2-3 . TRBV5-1 TGCGCCAGCAGCCTGAGAGGAGATACGCAGTATTTT CASSLRGDTQYF
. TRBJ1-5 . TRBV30 TGTGCCTGGAGTGTACCGGGGATCAACAATCAGCCCCAGCATTTT CAWSVPGINNQPQHF